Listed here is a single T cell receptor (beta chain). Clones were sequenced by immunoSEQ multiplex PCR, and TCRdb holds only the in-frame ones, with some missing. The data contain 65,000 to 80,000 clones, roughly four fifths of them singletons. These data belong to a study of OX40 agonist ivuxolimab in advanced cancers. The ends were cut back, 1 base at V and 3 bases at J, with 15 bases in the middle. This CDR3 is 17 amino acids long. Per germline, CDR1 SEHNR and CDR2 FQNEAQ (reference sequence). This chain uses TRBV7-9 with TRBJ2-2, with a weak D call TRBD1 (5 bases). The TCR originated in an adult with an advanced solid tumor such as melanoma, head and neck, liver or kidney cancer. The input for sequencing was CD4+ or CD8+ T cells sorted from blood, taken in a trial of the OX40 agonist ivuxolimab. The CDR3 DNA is TGTGCCAGCAGCTTAGTATCAAGGCAGGGCTACACCGGGGAGCTGTTTTTT. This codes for CASSLVSRQGYTGELFF.